The 6 T cell receptor beta chains below all came from one sample that was sequenced in a study of blood T cells in healthy people across ages. Then a second PCR, running about 6 to 11 cycles, was carried out with a sample-barcoded 5' primer and a J-beta primer mix. TCRdb itself ran the 5' RACE reads through MiXCR, one entry per CDR3 protein. Of roughly 700,000 distinct CDR3 sequences detected, 49% appear once; the ten largest clones hold around a third. Sequenced sample: blood. The receptors derive from a woman in her fifties or sixties in good health.

V is TRBV10-3 and J is TRBJ2-5; a possible D gene is TRBD2 (6 bases). Trimming removed 6 bases from V and 5 bases from J, with 13 bases in between. The CDR3 spans 13 residues. Germline CDR1 reads ENHRY; CDR2 reads SYGVKD. CDR3 coding DNA: TGTGCCATCAGCGCTAGCGCCGGGGAGACCCAGTACTTC. Its protein product is CAISASAGETQYF.

This clonotype was found a few times. The chain couples TRBV28 to TRBJ1-2, with D hard to call. The CDR3 extends over 12 amino acids. Germline V gene lookup returns CDR1 MDHEN and CDR2 SYDVKM. The V gene lost 3 bases and the J gene lost 7 bases, with 9 bases spanning the gap. The CDR3: CASSFGSIGYTF. The CDR3 DNA reads as TGTGCCAGCAGTTTCGGGTCTATTGGCTACACCTTC.

The gene calls are TRBV9 and TRBJ2-1; unclear D gene. TRBJ2-7 explains the end of the DNA better; the J call may be wrong. The CDR3 spans 16 residues. CDR1 is SGDLS, CDR2 YYNGEE, per germline. CDR3 bases: TGTGCCAGCAGCGTAGACGGGCCCAGCTCCTACAATGAGCAGTACTTC. This gives the protein CASSVDGPSSYNEQYF.

Only a few counts were recorded for this clonotype. The rearrangement joins TRBV9 to TRBJ2-5, with D tentatively TRBD1 (5 bases). The CDR3 contains 15 residues. Germline V gene sequence: CDR1 SGDLS, CDR2 YYNGEE. Trimming took 1 base from V and 0 from J, leaving 10 bases between them. CDR3 sequence reads: CASSVMGRDQETQYF. The CDR3 region has the DNA TGTGCCAGCAGCGTAATGGGCAGGGACCAAGAGACCCAGTACTTC.

The rearrangement uses TRBV7-3 and TRBJ2-6, with D hard to call. The V end lost 3 bases, the J end lost 2 bases, and 8 bases lay between the germline ends. The V gene's germline CDR1 is SGHTA and CDR2 FQGTGA. This CDR3 contains 15 residues. The CDR3 reads CASSFDGPGANVLTF. The CDR3 nucleotides read TGTGCCAGCAGCTTCGACGGGCCTGGGGCCAACGTCCTGACTTTC.

Concerning this clonotype: Mismatch with germline at one junction end may stem from a read error. The rearrangement joins TRBV7-2 to TRBJ2-4; 9 nucleotides line up with TRBD2. CDR3 size: 17 residues. Per germline, CDR1 SGHTA and CDR2 FQGNSA. The CDR3 nucleotides read TGTGCCAGCAGCTTATTCCGCGGGAGGGAGGGCAAAAACATTCGGTACTTC. Protein product: CASSLFRGREGKNIRYF.